These T cell receptor beta chains were read from a single sample in a study of human T cells and chemical hapten exposure. TCRdb redid the calling of the RACE reads with MiXCR, one entry per CDR3 protein. The repertoire holds 150,000 to 200,000 distinct CDR3 sequences, with more than 12% as singletons. The sample in question was whole blood, obtained in connection with sensitization to the hapten diphenylcyclopropenone (DPC). These receptor sequences come from a woman between 25 and 40 years old with alopecia areata. Some clones in this sample may be carry-over from other donors' samples. Both conserved end residues are part of each CDR3. D genes are given only for firm matches. The listing skips clone size in some rows; elsewhere it reads once, few, many or a size class.

j_gene | v_gene | abundance | d_gene | CDR3aa | CDR3nt
TRBJ1-2 | TRBV6-2/TRBV6-3 | few | NA | CASSFNQRYTF | TGTGCCAGCAGTTTCAATCAGCGCTACACCTTC
TRBJ1-1 | TRBV7-2 | few | NA | CASSLEGWGSEAFF | TGTGCCAGCAGCTTAGAAGGATGGGGCAGTGAAGCTTTCTTT
TRBJ2-3 | TRBV6-4 | many | NA | CASSEEATDTQYF | TGTGCCAGCAGTGAGGAGGCGACAGATACGCAGTATTTT
TRBJ1-2 | TRBV7-9 | few | TRBD1 | CASSFVQGARGYTF | TGTGCCAGCAGCTTCGTACAGGGGGCGCGCGGCTACACCTTC
TRBJ2-7 | TRBV5-1 | few | NA | CASSFGPSSESYEQYF | TGCGCCAGCAGCTTCGGTCCATCGTCCGAATCTTACGAGCAGTACTTC
TRBJ2-7 | TRBV18 | NA | NA | CASSPPEGSSYEQYF | TGTGCCAGCTCACCACCGGAGGGGTCCTCCTACGAGCAGTACTTC
TRBJ1-2 | TRBV29-1 | NA | NA | CSVQRDRNYGYTF | TGCAGCGTTCAACGGGACCGAAACTATGGCTACACCTTC
TRBJ2-5 | TRBV7-2 | NA | NA | CASSLAGTLKETQYF | TGTGCCAGCAGCTTGGCCGGGACACTAAAAGAGACCCAGTACTTC
TRBJ2-7 | TRBV6-1 | few | TRBD2 | CASSHHSGRAVEQYF | TGTGCCAGCAGTCATCATAGCGGGAGGGCCGTTGAGCAGTACTTC
TRBJ2-7 | TRBV12-3/TRBV12-4 | NA | TRBD2 | CASRTGTSGGAGEQYF | TGTGCCAGCAGAACCGGGACTAGCGGGGGGGCTGGTGAGCAGTACTTC
TRBJ1-4 | TRBV12-3/TRBV12-4 | few | TRBD1 | CASSTRGGAEKLFF | TGTGCCAGCAGTACCAGGGGGGGGGCCGAAAAACTGTTTTTT
TRBJ2-7 | TRBV5-4 | few | TRBD2 | CASSPTSEGSYEQYF | TGTGCCAGCAGCCCGACTAGCGAAGGTTCCTACGAGCAGTACTTC
TRBJ1-1 | TRBV20-1 | many | NA | CSARDRLGTEAFF | TGCAGTGCTAGGGACCGGTTAGGCACTGAAGCTTTCTTT
TRBJ2-6 | TRBV7-2 | NA | TRBD1 | CASSFTDRGLGANVLTF | TGTGCCAGCAGCTTTACGGACAGGGGGCTCGGGGCCAACGTCCTGACTTTC
TRBJ2-1 | TRBV5-1 | NA | TRBD2 | CASSLLGLAANEQFF | TGCGCCAGCAGCTTGTTGGGACTAGCGGCGAATGAGCAGTTCTTC
TRBJ2-1 | TRBV18 | few | NA | CASSPNSRAYNEQFF | TGTGCCAGCTCACCCAACAGTCGTGCCTACAATGAGCAGTTCTTC
TRBJ2-3 | TRBV20-1 | NA | NA | CSARGPGGTDTQYF | TGCAGTGCTAGAGGGCCAGGAGGTACAGATACGCAGTATTTT
TRBJ2-3 | TRBV5-8 | few | TRBD1 | CASRLTGVTDTQYF | TGTGCCAGCAGACTGACAGGGGTCACAGATACGCAGTATTTT
TRBJ2-7 | TRBV2 | NA | NA | CANIKGGAEQYF | TGTGCCAACATCAAGGGGGGGGCCGAGCAGTACTTC
TRBJ1-2 | TRBV9 | NA | NA | CASSVGVNLANYDYTF | TGTGCCAGCAGCGTAGGAGTCAATCTGGCCAACTATGACTACACCTTC
TRBJ2-2 | TRBV5-4 | NA | NA | CASTAGGAGVNTGELFF | TGTGCCAGCACAGCAGGGGGCGCGGGGGTGAACACCGGGGAGCTGTTTTTT
TRBJ2-7 | TRBV5-1 | few | NA | CASSPVGGKYEQYF | TGCGCCAGCAGCCCGGTTGGGGGCAAATACGAGCAGTACTTC
TRBJ2-1 | TRBV3-1 | few | NA | CASSQDRSNEQFF | TGTGCCAGCAGCCAAGATAGGAGTAATGAGCAGTTCTTC
TRBJ2-5 | TRBV7-7 | few | NA | CASSLTSSQTQYF | TGTGCTAGCAGCTTAACTAGCTCACAGACCCAGTACTTC
TRBJ2-7 | TRBV28 | few | TRBD1 | CASSPGQGFYEQYF | TGTGCCAGCAGTCCGGGACAGGGGTTCTACGAGCAGTACTTC
TRBJ2-1 | TRBV12-3/TRBV12-4 | few | TRBD1 | CASSLNNPGGTGAYNEQFF | TGTGCCAGCAGTTTAAATAACCCGGGGGGGACAGGGGCCTACAATGAGCAGTTCTTC
TRBJ2-3 | TRBV30 | few | TRBD2 | CAWSETSGLTDTQYF | TGTGCCTGGAGTGAGACTAGCGGCCTCACAGATACGCAGTATTTT
TRBJ2-3 | TRBV28 | NA | TRBD1 | CASSLSGQGTDTQYF | TGTGCCAGCAGTTTATCAGGACAGGGAACAGATACGCAGTATTTT
TRBJ2-3 | TRBV5-1 | NA | NA | CASTRTSTDTQYF | TGCGCCAGTACCAGGACTAGCACAGATACGCAGTATTTT
TRBJ2-1 | TRBV21-1 | few | NA | CASSKGCGAVLSYNEQFF | TGTGCCAGCAGCAAAGGGTGCGGTGCGGTACTTTCCTACAATGAGCAGTTCTTC
TRBJ2-3 | TRBV20-1 | few | NA | CSARQLSTDTQYF | TGCAGTGCTAGACAGTTAAGCACAGATACGCAGTATTTT
TRBJ2-1 | TRBV7-2 | few | TRBD1 | CASRKGQGINEQFF | TGTGCCAGCAGAAAGGGACAGGGTATTAATGAGCAGTTCTTC
TRBJ2-7 | TRBV4-1 | NA | TRBD1 | CASSPGQGPSREQYF | TGCGCCAGCAGCCCGGGACAGGGGCCCTCTAGGGAGCAGTACTTC
TRBJ1-5 | TRBV19 | NA | NA | CASSILQKTGPYSNQPQHF | TGTGCCAGTAGTATCCTACAGAAGACGGGTCCTTATAGCAATCAGCCCCAGCATTTT
TRBJ1-6 | TRBV28 | many | NA | CASSIMNSPLHF | TGTGCCAGCAGTATTATGAATTCACCCCTCCACTTT
TRBJ1-2 | TRBV7-3 | NA | TRBD1 | CASSPDRDYSYTF | TGTGCCAGCAGCCCCGACAGGGACTATAGCTACACCTTC
TRBJ2-1 | TRBV11-2 | few | NA | CASSLVLSYNEQFF | TGTGCCAGCAGCTTAGTACTTTCCTACAATGAGCAGTTCTTC
TRBJ2-7 | TRBV21-1 | NA | NA | CASSPRDRNYEQYF | TGTGCCAGCAGCCCCCGGGACAGGAACTACGAGCAGTACTTC
TRBJ2-2 | TRBV5-1 | NA | TRBD1 | CASSLEGQGQWAGELFF | TGCGCCAGCAGCTTGGAAGGTCAGGGACAGTGGGCCGGGGAGCTGTTTTTT
TRBJ2-3 | TRBV20-1 | NA | NA | CSATGPLTWDTQYF | TGCAGTGCTACCGGACCTCTAACCTGGGATACGCAGTATTTT
TRBJ2-2 | TRBV20-1 | few | NA | CSARSLQAHRELFF | TGCAGTGCTAGGTCTCTCCAGGCTCACCGGGAGCTGTTTTTT
TRBJ1-3 | TRBV6-5 | NA | NA | CASSFDPGNTIYF | TGTGCCAGCAGTTTTGACCCTGGAAACACCATATATTTT
TRBJ1-5 | TRBV6-2/TRBV6-3 | many | TRBD1 | CASSQPTGDAQPQHF | TGTGCCAGCAGTCAACCAACAGGGGATGCTCAGCCCCAGCATTTT
TRBJ1-3 | TRBV3-1 | few | NA | CASSPSRFWDSGNTIYF | TGTGCCAGCAGTCCGAGTCGGTTTTGGGACTCTGGAAACACCATATATTTT
TRBJ1-3 | TRBV6-6 | many | NA | CASTAGAGTGNTIYF | TGTGCCAGCACCGCAGGGGCTGGGACTGGAAACACCATATATTTT
TRBJ1-1 | TRBV27 | many | NA | CASSLYGGGQAEAFF | TGTGCCAGCAGTTTATATGGGGGGGGGCAAGCTGAAGCTTTCTTT
TRBJ1-6 | TRBV12-3/TRBV12-4 | many | TRBD1 | CASSLGQGSYNSPLHF | TGTGCCAGCAGTTTAGGACAGGGCTCCTATAATTCACCCCTCCACTTT
TRBJ1-6 | TRBV7-2 | few | TRBD1 | CASSVTGVSPLHF | TGTGCCAGCAGCGTAACAGGGGTTTCACCCCTCCACTTT
TRBJ2-1 | TRBV5-1 | few | TRBD2 | CASSLLAGQAEQFF | TGCGCCAGCAGCTTACTAGCGGGCCAAGCTGAGCAGTTCTTC
TRBJ2-3 | TRBV7-6 | NA | NA | CASSLGYGGTDTQYF | TGTGCCAGCAGCTTAGGGTATGGGGGAACAGATACGCAGTATTTT